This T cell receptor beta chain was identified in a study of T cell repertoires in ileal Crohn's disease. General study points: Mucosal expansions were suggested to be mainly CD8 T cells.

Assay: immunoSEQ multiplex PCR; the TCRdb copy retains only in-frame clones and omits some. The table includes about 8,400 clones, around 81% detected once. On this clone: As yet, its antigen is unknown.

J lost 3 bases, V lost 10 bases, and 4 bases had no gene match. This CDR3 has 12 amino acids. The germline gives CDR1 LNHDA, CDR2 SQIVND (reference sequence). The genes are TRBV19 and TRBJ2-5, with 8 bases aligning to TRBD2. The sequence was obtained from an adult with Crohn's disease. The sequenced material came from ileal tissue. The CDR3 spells CATSGGKETQYF. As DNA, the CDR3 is TGTGCCACCTCGGGGGGGAAAGAGACCCAGTACTTC.